The rows below give T cell receptor beta chains drawn from one sample of a study of T cells in Graves' hyperthyroidism and ophthalmopathy. Via MiXCR, TCRdb re-called the multiplex PCR reads, giving one row per CDR3 protein. The table includes 460,000 or so distinct CDR3 sequences, approximately 15% detected once. Source material: blood. The receptors were sampled from a woman aged 18-29 years with Graves' hyperthyroidism. Both conserved end residues are part of each CDR3. A D gene is named only where the DNA matches it firmly. Size is omitted from some rows. Given values are once, few, many or a class for expanded clones.

TRBJ2-5,TRBV24-1,.,many,TGTGCCACCAGTGACCGGATTAGAAACCAAGAGACCCAGTACTTC,CATSDRIRNQETQYF
TRBJ2-1,TRBV24-1,TRBD2,many,TGTGCCACCAGTGATGGGGGACTAGCGGGAGCGATCTACAATGAGCAGTTCTTC,CATSDGGLAGAIYNEQFF
TRBJ1-6,TRBV6-5,.,few,TGTGCCAGCAGTTACTCTCCGGGACAAAGGGATTCACCCCTCCACTTT,CASSYSPGQRDSPLHF
TRBJ1-1,TRBV14,.,few,TGTGCCAGCAGCCAAGAGGGGGCAGGATGGACTGAAGCTTTCTTT,CASSQEGAGWTEAFF
TRBJ1-6,TRBV11-2,.,many,TGTGCCAGCAGCTTAGGGGCTTCCTATAATTCACCCCTCCACTTT,CASSLGASYNSPLHF
TRBJ1-1,TRBV6-5,TRBD1,few,TGTGCCAGCATTTTTGACAGGGTGGACACTGAAGCTTTCTTT,CASIFDRVDTEAFF
TRBJ1-6,TRBV11-2,TRBD1,many,TGTGCCAGCAGCTTACTGGACAGGGACCATTCACCCCTCCACTTT,CASSLLDRDHSPLHF
TRBJ2-1,TRBV12-3/TRBV12-4,TRBD2,many,TGTGCCAGCAGTGAACCGGGACTAGCGGGAGAGGGCGATGAGCAGTTCTTC,CASSEPGLAGEGDEQFF
TRBJ2-7,TRBV7-6,.,few,TGTGCCAGCAGCTTAGCGCTGTCCGAGCAGTACTTC,CASSLALSEQYF
TRBJ1-2,TRBV7-9,.,.,TGTGCCAGCAGCCCAGGAATTGGCCACACCTTC,CASSPGIGHTF
TRBJ2-5,TRBV5-8,.,few,TGTGCCAGCAGCTTGGTGGAGGACTGGGAGACCCAGTACTTC,CASSLVEDWETQYF
TRBJ2-7,TRBV6-1,.,few,TGTGCCAGCAGCTCCACCGGGAGCTACAAGCAGTACTTC,CASSSTGSYKQYF
TRBJ1-5,TRBV24-1,.,once,TGTGCCACAATGGACAGCGATAGCAATCAGCCCCAGCATTTT,CATMDSDSNQPQHF
TRBJ1-1,TRBV7-2,TRBD1,.,TGTGCCAGCAGCTGGCCCCGGGACAGGGCGTCTCCGGGGAACACTGAAGCTTTCTTT,CASSWPRDRASPGNTEAFF
TRBJ2-2,TRBV29-1,.,.,TGCAGCGTTGACCTCAGGGAGAGTAGGAACACCGGGGAGCTGTTTTTT,CSVDLRESRNTGELFF
TRBJ1-2,TRBV7-2,.,many,TGTGCCAGCAGCTCACCAAGACAGCTTAACTATGGCTACACCTTC,CASSSPRQLNYGYTF
TRBJ1-2,TRBV2,.,medium-sized,TGTGCCAGCAGTGAACTCGACTATGGCTACACCTTC,CASSELDYGYTF
TRBJ2-3,TRBV12-5,.,many,TGTGCTAGTGGTCCGGGACCTCGCGGAGATACGCAGTATTTT,CASGPGPRGDTQYF